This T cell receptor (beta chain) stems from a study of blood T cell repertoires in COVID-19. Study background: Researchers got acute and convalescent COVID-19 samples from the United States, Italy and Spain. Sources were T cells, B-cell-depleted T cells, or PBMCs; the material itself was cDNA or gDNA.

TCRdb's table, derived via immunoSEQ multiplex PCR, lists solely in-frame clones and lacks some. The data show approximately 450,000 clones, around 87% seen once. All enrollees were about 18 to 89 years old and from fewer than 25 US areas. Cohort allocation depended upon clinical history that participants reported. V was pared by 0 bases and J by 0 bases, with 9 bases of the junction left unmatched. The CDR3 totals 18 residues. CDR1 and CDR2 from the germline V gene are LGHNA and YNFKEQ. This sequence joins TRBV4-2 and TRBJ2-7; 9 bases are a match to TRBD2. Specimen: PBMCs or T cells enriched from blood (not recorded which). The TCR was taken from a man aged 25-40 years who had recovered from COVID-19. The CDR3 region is CASSQDVGLAPISYEQYF. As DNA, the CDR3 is TGTGCCAGCAGCCAAGATGTTGGACTAGCGCCAATCTCCTACGAGCAGTACTTC.